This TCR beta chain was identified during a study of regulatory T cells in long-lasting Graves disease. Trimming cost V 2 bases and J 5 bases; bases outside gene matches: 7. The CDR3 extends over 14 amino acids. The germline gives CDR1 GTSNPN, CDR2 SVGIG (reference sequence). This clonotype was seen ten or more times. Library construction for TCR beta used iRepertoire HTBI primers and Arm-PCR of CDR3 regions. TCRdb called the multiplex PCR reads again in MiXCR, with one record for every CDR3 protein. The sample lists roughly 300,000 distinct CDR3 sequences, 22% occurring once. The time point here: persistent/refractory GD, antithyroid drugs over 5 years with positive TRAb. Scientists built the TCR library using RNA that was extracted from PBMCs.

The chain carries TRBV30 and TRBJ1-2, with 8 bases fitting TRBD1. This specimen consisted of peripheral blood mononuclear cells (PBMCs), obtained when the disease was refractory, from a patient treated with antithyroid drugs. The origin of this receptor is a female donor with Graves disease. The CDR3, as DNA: TGTGCCTGGAGTCTGGGACAGGCGACATATGGCTACACCTTC. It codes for CAWSLGQATYGYTF.